What follows is one T cell receptor beta chain and its context. Sequencing used immunoSEQ multiplex PCR; TCRdb keeps in-frame clones, though not all of them. The sample consists of around 91,000 clones, approximately 88% of them appearing once. The germline gives CDR1 SGHDT, CDR2 YYEEEE. Between the trimmed V and J ends, which lost 2 bases and 1 base, there was a span of 13 bases. CDR3 length: 16 amino acids. The sample belongs to a study of identifying expanded T cells in peripheral blood. The rearrangement uses TRBV5-6 and TRBJ1-5; possible D gene TRBD1, 5 bases. This receptor was obtained from a person between 18 and 75 years old in good health. Sequenced sample: blood. The CDR3 loop is CASSFGGGWSNQPQHF. For the CDR3, the DNA is TGTGCCAGCAGCTTTGGGGGAGGGTGGAGCAATCAGCCCCAGCATTTT. The full variable domain, completed using reference TRBV5-6 and TRBJ1-5, is DAGVTQSPTHLIKTRGQQVTLRCSPKSGHDTVSWYQQALGQGPQFIFQYYEEEERQRGNFPDRFSGHQFPNYSSELNVNALLLGDSALYLCASSFGGGWSNQPQHFGDGTRLSIL.